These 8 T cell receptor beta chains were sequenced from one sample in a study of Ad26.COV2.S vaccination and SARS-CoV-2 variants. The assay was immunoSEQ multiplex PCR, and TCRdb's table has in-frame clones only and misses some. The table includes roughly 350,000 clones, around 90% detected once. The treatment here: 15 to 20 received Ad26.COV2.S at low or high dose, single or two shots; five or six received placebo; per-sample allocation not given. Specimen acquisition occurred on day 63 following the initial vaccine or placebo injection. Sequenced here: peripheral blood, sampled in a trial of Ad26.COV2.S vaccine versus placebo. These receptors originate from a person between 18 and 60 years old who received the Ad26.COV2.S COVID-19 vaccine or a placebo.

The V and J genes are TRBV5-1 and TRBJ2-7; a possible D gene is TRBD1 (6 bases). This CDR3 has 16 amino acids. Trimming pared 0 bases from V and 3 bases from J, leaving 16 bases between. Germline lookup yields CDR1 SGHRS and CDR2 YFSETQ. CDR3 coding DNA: TGCGCCAGCAGCTTGGATCGGGAAGGGGGTGTCTACGAGCAGTACTTC. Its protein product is CASSLDREGGVYEQYF.

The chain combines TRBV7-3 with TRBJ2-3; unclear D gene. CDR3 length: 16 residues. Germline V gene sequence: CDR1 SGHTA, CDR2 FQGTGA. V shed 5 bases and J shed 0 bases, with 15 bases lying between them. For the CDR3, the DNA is TGTGCCAGCAGCCACCGAACCCAACGTAGCACAGATACGCAGTATTTT. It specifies CASSHRTQRSTDTQYF.

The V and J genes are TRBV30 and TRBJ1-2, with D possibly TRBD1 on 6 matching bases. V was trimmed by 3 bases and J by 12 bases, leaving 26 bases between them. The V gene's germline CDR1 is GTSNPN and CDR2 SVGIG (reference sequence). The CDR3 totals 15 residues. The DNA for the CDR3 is TGTGCCTGGAGCGGAAGGACATACAGGGCTTCGCGGGACACCTTC. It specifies CAWSGRTYRASRDTF.

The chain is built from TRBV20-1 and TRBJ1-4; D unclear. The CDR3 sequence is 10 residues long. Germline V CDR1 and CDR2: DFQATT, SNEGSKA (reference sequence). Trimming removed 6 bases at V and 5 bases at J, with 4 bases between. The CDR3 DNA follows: TGCAGTGCCTTCAATGAAAAACTGTTTTTT. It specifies CSAFNEKLFF.

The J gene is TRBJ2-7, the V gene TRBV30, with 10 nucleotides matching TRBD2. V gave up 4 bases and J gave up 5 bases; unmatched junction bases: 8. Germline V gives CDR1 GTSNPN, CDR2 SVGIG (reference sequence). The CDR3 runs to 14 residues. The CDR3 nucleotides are TGTGCCTGGACCATACTAGCGGGACAAAACGAGCAGTACTTC. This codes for CAWTILAGQNEQYF.

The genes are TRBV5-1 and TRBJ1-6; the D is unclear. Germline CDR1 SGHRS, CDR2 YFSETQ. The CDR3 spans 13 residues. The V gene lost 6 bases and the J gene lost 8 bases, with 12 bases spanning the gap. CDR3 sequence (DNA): TGCGCCAGCACGCGAACGGGAGATTCACCCCTCCACTTT. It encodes CASTRTGDSPLHF. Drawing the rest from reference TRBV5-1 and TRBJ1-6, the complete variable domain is KAGVTQTPRYLIKTRGQQVTLSCSPISGHRSVSWYQQTPGQGLQFLFEYFSETQRNKGNFPGRFSGRQFSNSRSEMNVSTLELGDSALYLCASTRTGDSPLHFGNGTRLTVT.

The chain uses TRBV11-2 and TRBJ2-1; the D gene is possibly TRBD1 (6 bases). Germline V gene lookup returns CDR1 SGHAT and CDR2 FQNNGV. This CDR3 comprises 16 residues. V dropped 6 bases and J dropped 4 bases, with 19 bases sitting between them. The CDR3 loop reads CASSRTGQRRYNEQFF. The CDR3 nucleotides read TGTGCCAGCAGTCGAACCGGACAGAGGCGATACAATGAGCAGTTCTTC.

Here the CDR3 reads CASSPSDAYEQYF. The CDR3 DNA is TGTGCCAGCAGCCCTTCGGACGCCTACGAGCAGTACTTC. The chain recombines TRBV9 with TRBJ2-7; D gene ambiguous. Trimming cost V 4 bases and J 2 bases, with 10 bases left between them. In germline, CDR1 is SGDLS, CDR2 YYNGEE. The CDR3 sequence is 13 residues long.